The clone carrying this T cell receptor beta chain has just one count. In germline, CDR1 is SGHTA, CDR2 FQGNSA. With 2 bases removed from V and 4 bases from J, the gap between germline ends came to 15 bases. There are 16 residues in the CDR3. The sample comes from a study of cytomegalovirus exposure and HLA in healthy donors. Assay used: immunoSEQ multiplex PCR; TCRdb lists only in-frame clones, some missing. The sample lists hundreds of thousands of clones; around nine tenths were seen once. This chain connects TRBV7-2 to TRBJ1-3; the D is unclear. This clonotype was sampled from a man in his late teens or twenties in good health and CMV-seronegative. The sequenced sample consisted of PBMCs. The CDR3 DNA sequence: TGTGCCAGCAGCTTATTTGTCCTTCAGTCCGGAAACACCATATATTTT. Translated, it gives CASSLFVLQSGNTIYF.